This entry is about one T cell receptor (beta chain). Germline V gene data show CDR1 as DFQATT and CDR2 as SNEGSKA (reference sequence). The V end was cut by 3 bases, the J end by 7 bases, with 7 bases between. CDR3 length: 11 amino acids. This sample was included in a study of blood T cell repertoires in COVID-19. Across the whole study: Researchers got acute and convalescent COVID-19 samples from the United States, Italy and Spain. Sources were T cells, B-cell-depleted T cells, or PBMCs; the material itself was cDNA or gDNA.

TCRdb keeps only in-frame clones here, not all; method: immunoSEQ multiplex PCR. The sample lists some 50,000 clones, over 75% occurring once. This TCR derives from a man aged 35 to 55 with acute or convalescent COVID-19. The chain recombines TRBV20-1 with TRBJ2-1; no definite D call. Sequencing input: peripheral blood. The CDR3: CSASNTNEQFF. CDR3 sequence (DNA): TGCAGTGCTAGTAATACAAATGAGCAGTTCTTC.